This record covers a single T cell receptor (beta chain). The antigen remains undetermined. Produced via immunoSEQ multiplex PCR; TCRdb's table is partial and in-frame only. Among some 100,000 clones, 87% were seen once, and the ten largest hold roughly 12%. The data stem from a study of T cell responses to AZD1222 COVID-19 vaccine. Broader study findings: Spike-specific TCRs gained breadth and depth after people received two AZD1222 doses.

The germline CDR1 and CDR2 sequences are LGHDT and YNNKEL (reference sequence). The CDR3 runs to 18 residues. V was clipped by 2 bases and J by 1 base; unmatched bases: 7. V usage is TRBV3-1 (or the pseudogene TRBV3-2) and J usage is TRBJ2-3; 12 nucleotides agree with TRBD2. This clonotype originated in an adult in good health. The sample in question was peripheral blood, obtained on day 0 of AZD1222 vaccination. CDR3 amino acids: CASSQLPGLAGRTDTQYF. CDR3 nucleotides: TGTGCCAGCAGCCAACTACCGGGACTAGCGGGCCGCACAGATACGCAGTATTTT.